This T cell receptor (beta chain) was sequenced for a study of cytomegalovirus exposure and HLA in healthy donors. Study in general: Sequencing of roughly 180 million T cells in an earlier analysis found approximately 120 million unique TCR beta sequences.

For this clone: Antigen specificity is unknown.

Findings of the study overall: A later analysis linked a missense DCLRE1C variant to TCR beta V- and J-gene trimming. Differences between HLA loci emerged in a later analysis of TCR association rates, with DRB1 most and HLA-C fewest.

Germline CDR1 SGHDN, CDR2 FVKESK. There are 15 residues in the CDR3. Trimming pared 4 bases from V and 10 bases from J, leaving 17 bases between. PCR used 60 Vbeta primers and 13 Jbeta primers. Here immunoSEQ multiplex PCR was the method, and the copy in TCRdb shows in-frame clones only, minus some. The sample consists of 110,000 to 150,000 clones, around 9.7% of them appearing once. The chain carries TRBV14 and TRBJ1-6, with D possibly being TRBD1 (6 bases). Sequenced sample: PBMCs. The receptor's source is a man aged 45-65 years in good health and CMV-seronegative. The CDR3 DNA reads as TGTGCCAGCAGCCTAGGTGGGACATCGGGATCACCCCTCCACTTT. It yields the protein CASSLGGTSGSPLHF.